The T cell receptor (beta chain) described here comes from a study of shared clonotypes between healthy human individuals. Points from the study as a whole: It was observed that 5% to 6% of naive CD4 clonotypes were shared across several donors. As a rule, naive subsets had a larger estimated richness than memory subsets.

Points on this clone: The antigen is not known.

This CDR3 region has 16 residues. The V end lost 0 bases, the J end lost 5 bases, and 16 bases lay between the germline ends. CDR1 MGHRA and CDR2 YSYEKL come from the germline V gene. Assay runs were performed at deep level. Profiled with immunoSEQ multiplex PCR; TCRdb holds only in-frame clones, not every one. Of some 2 million clones in the sample, over 85% are singletons; the top ten hold more than 0.1%. The V call is TRBV4-1, the J call TRBJ2-5; unclear D gene. Source material: naive CD4+ T cells sorted from blood. Subset specified: CD45RA+ positively selected. The receptor comes from a man in his late teens or twenties in good health. The CDR3 loop reads CASSQDYQSGAETQYF. CDR3 DNA: TGCGCCAGCAGCCAAGATTACCAATCTGGTGCCGAGACCCAGTACTTC.